Below, 25 T cell receptor beta chains from the same sample are listed, as sequenced in a study of beta chain features in type 1 diabetes. Expressed TCRB transcripts were sequenced after all isolated RNA was converted to cDNA. Method: immunoSEQ multiplex PCR; TCRdb's copy keeps in-frame clones and lacks some. The repertoire holds 280,000 or so clones, with approximately 16% as singletons. General study findings and limits: A moderate, significant TCRB CDR3 shortening appeared in type 1 diabetes across four CD4+ subsets.

What these receptors recognize is not known. Sequenced input: naive CD4+ T cells from blood. These receptor sequences come from a young man with type 1 diabetes.

The V call is TRBV30, the J call TRBJ2-1; 12 positions agree with TRBD2. The germline V gene encodes CDR1 GTSNPN and CDR2 SVGIG (reference sequence). V lost 2 bases, J lost 13 bases, and 12 bases stayed unmatched. This CDR3 comprises 15 residues. This CDR3 is CAWSPPGLAGRRQFF. The CDR3 nucleotides read TGTGCCTGGAGTCCCCCGGGACTAGCGGGCCGGCGCCAGTTCTTC.

This chain connects TRBV18 to TRBJ2-7; D possibly corresponds to TRBD2 (5 bases). Germline V CDR1 and CDR2: KGHSH, LQKENI. The CDR3 is 13 residues long. V was shortened by 2 bases and J by 6 bases, with 11 bases between the two germline ends. The CDR3, as DNA: TGTGCCAGCTCACCAGGACGGGAATCCGAGCAGTACTTC. Protein: CASSPGRESEQYF.

This clone was found a few times. The chain recombines TRBV10-3 with TRBJ2-1; TRBD2 aligns across 9 bases. Looked up from germline, CDR1 is ENHRY and CDR2 is SYGVKD. V was clipped by 6 bases and J by 6 bases; unmatched bases: 6. The CDR3 contains 14 residues. This chain's CDR3 is CAIRVAGVSNEQFF. The CDR3 nucleotides are TGTGCCATCAGGGTAGCGGGGGTAAGCAATGAGCAGTTCTTC.

The chain is built from TRBV5-1 and TRBJ2-7, with 7 bases lining up with TRBD2. Losses at the gene ends were 2 bases for V and 4 bases for J; bases not matched to a gene: 6. CDR3 length equals 14 residues. Germline V gene sequence: CDR1 SGHRS, CDR2 YFSETQ. CDR3 in amino acids: CASSFRGVGYEQYF. DNA for the CDR3: TGCGCCAGCAGCTTCCGGGGGGTTGGTTACGAGCAGTACTTC.

This chain connects TRBV2 to TRBJ2-7; D remains ambiguous. The V and J ends lost 6 bases and 3 bases respectively, with 9 bases between them. Germline V CDR1 and CDR2: SNHLY, FYNNEI. This CDR3 is 12 amino acids long. For the CDR3, the DNA is TGTGCCAGCAGCGCCTCGGGCTACGAGCAGTACTTC. Translating it yields CASSASGYEQYF.

This clone was detected a few times. This sequence joins TRBV7-9 and TRBJ1-1, with TRBD1 matching 8 bases. Trimming at V came to 5 bases and at J to 5 bases, leaving 7 bases not matched to a gene. The germline CDR1 and CDR2 sequences are SEHNR and FQNEAQ (reference sequence). CDR3 size: 14 residues. CDR3: CASSGSGGGTEAFF. CDR3 DNA: TGTGCCAGCAGCGGGTCAGGGGGCGGGACTGAAGCTTTCTTT. Variable domain in full (rest from reference TRBV7-9 and TRBJ1-1): DTGVSQNPRHKITKRGQNVTFRCDPISEHNRLYWYRQTLGQGPEFLTYFQNEAQLEKSRLLSDRFSAERPKGSFSTLEIQRTEQGDSAMYLCASSGSGGGTEAFFGQGTRLTVV.

V and J are TRBV4-3 and TRBJ2-7; TRBD2 matches 7 bases. Germline V gene data show CDR1 as LGHNA and CDR2 as YSLEER. V dropped 4 bases and J dropped 3; count of bases not matched to a gene: 9. The CDR3 length is 15 residues. CDR3 bases: TGCGCCAGCAGCCTGCTTACGGGGGGACTCTACGAGCAGTACTTC. As protein: CASSLLTGGLYEQYF.

This chain joins TRBV7-2 and TRBJ1-2; no firm D call. The CDR3 is 13 residues long. Germline V CDR1 and CDR2: SGHTA, FQGNSA. Trimming shortened V by 6 bases and J by 2 bases, and 10 bases separated the two germline ends. The chain's CDR3 is CASSHSENYGYTF. CDR3 sequence (DNA): TGTGCCAGCAGTCACTCGGAGAACTATGGCTACACCTTC.

V gene TRBV28 combines with J gene TRBJ2-3, with 7 bases aligning to TRBD2. Germline V gene lookup returns CDR1 MDHEN and CDR2 SYDVKM. The length of the CDR3 is 17 residues. V gave up 2 bases and J gave up 5 bases; unmatched junction bases: 13. The CDR3 reads CASSLGGGRLRGDTQYF. The CDR3 DNA reads TGTGCCAGCAGTTTAGGGGGAGGGCGTCTCCGGGGAGATACGCAGTATTTT.

The V and J genes are TRBV27 and TRBJ1-1; D perhaps matches TRBD1 (6 bases). The germline CDR1 and CDR2 sequences are MNHEY and SMNVEV (reference sequence). The V gene lost 5 bases and the J gene lost 1 base, with 20 bases spanning the gap. The CDR3 is made up of 17 amino acids. In nucleotides, the CDR3 is TGTGCCAGCAGTCCACCGGGACAAGCTGTTGGGAACACTGAAGCTTTCTTT. Its translation: CASSPPGQAVGNTEAFF.

This clone was detected a few times. The chain links TRBV5-4 to TRBJ2-5, with 7 bases fitting TRBD1. Trimming cost V 0 bases and J 2 bases; bases outside gene matches: 1. Germline assignment: CDR1 SGHNT and CDR2 YYREEE (reference sequence). The CDR3 runs to 14 residues. The CDR3 sequence: CASSLEDRQETQYF. The CDR3 DNA is TGTGCCAGCAGCTTGGAGGACAGGCAAGAGACCCAGTACTTC.

Only a few counts were recorded for this clone. The chain couples TRBV7-2 to TRBJ2-7; the D gene is possibly TRBD1 (5 bases). The length of the CDR3 is 14 residues. Germline V CDR1 and CDR2: SGHTA, FQGNSA. V was trimmed by 3 bases and J by 7 bases, leaving 16 bases between them. The CDR3 DNA sequence: TGTGCCAGCAGCTTTAACAGGTTAGGGTGGGAGCAGTACTTC. Translated, it gives CASSFNRLGWEQYF.

The chain links TRBV14 to TRBJ1-2, with no clear D. V was trimmed by 5 bases and J by 8 bases, leaving 15 bases between them. Germline CDR1 is SGHDN and CDR2 is FVKESK. The CDR3 is 13 amino acids. For the CDR3, the DNA is TGTGCCAGCAGCTCCTCCCGGGGTAACGGCTACACCTTC. Its translation is CASSSSRGNGYTF.

The chain couples TRBV7-8 to TRBJ1-5; D possibly corresponds to TRBD1 (5 bases). Germline loops: CDR1 SGHVS, CDR2 FQNEAQ. Trimming removed 0 bases at V and 2 bases at J, with 5 bases between. The CDR3 loop spans 14 amino acids. For the CDR3, the DNA is TGTGCCAGCAGCTTAGCCAGGGGCAATCAGCCCCAGCATTTT. Protein: CASSLARGNQPQHF.

The table lists this clone with a few counts. The J gene is TRBJ2-3, the V gene TRBV7-9; D not certain. Trimming took 3 bases from V and 6 from J, leaving 19 bases between them. The CDR3 has 16 amino acids. Germline CDR1 is SEHNR and CDR2 is FQNEAQ (reference sequence). The CDR3 DNA reads TGTGCCAGCAGCTTTCCACTGGCGGAGCATGGGGATACGCAGTATTTT. This sequence encodes CASSFPLAEHGDTQYF.

This clone was observed a handful of times. Here the CDR3 DNA reads TGCGCCAGCAGCTCGACTAGCGGATCCTACGAGCAGTACTTC. It encodes CASSSTSGSYEQYF. The chain has TRBV5-1 and TRBJ2-7; TRBD2 matches at 9 bases. The CDR3 has 14 residues. Losses at the gene ends were 3 bases for V and 1 base for J; bases not matched to a gene: 2. Germline V gene data show CDR1 as SGHRS and CDR2 as YFSETQ.

The chain combines TRBV7-7 with TRBJ2-3; D possibly corresponds to TRBD2 (6 bases). The CDR3 covers 16 residues. V was pared by 5 bases and J by 3 bases, with 18 bases between. CDR1 and CDR2 (germline): SSHAT, FNYEAQ (reference sequence). The CDR3 DNA is TGTGCCAGCAGCCGCCTCGGGGGTTTTAAAACAGATACGCAGTATTTT. This sequence encodes CASSRLGGFKTDTQYF.

This clone turned up a few times. This chain connects TRBV6-5 to TRBJ2-2, with TRBD1 as a possible D gene (5 bases). V dropped 8 bases and J dropped 4 bases, with 14 bases sitting between them. The CDR3 runs to 14 residues. CDR1 and CDR2 (germline): MNHEY, SVGAGI. The CDR3 DNA follows: TGTGCCAGCCGAGCATCAGGGCCCACCGGGGAGCTGTTTTTT. Its translation: CASRASGPTGELFF.

This chain links TRBV28 with TRBJ2-1; 12 bases match TRBD2. This CDR3 is 15 amino acids long. V gave up 5 bases and J gave up 11 bases; unmatched junction bases: 10. CDR1 is MDHEN, CDR2 SYDVKM, per germline. The CDR3 nucleotides are TGTGCCAGCAGTACACGCCGACTAGCGGGAGACAAGCAGTTCTTC. This codes for CASSTRRLAGDKQFF. Complete variable domain (other parts from reference TRBV28 and TRBJ2-1): DVKVTQSSRYLVKRTGEKVFLECVQDMDHENMFWYRQDPGLGLRLIYFSYDVKMKEKGDIPEGYSVSREKKERFSLILESASTNQTSMYLCASSTRRLAGDKQFFGPGTRLTVL.

This clone appeared a few times. V is TRBV6-1 and J is TRBJ1-1; no clear D gene. V was trimmed by 3 bases and J by 4 bases, leaving 9 bases between them. In germline, CDR1 is MNHNS, CDR2 SASEGT. This CDR3 is built from 13 residues. CDR3 DNA: TGTGCCAGCAGTGATCAGGCAAGCACTGAAGCTTTCTTT. Amino acid sequence: CASSDQASTEAFF.

The J gene is TRBJ2-5, the V gene TRBV7-9; tentative D call: TRBD2 (5 bases). Germline V gene lookup returns CDR1 SEHNR and CDR2 FQNEAQ (reference sequence). CDR3 size: 13 residues. The germline V and J ends were trimmed by 5 bases and 7 bases, with 14 bases remaining between them. Written as DNA, the CDR3 is TGTGCCAGCAGCCCTGTGCCGGCGGGGACCCAGTACTTC. Protein sequence: CASSPVPAGTQYF.

This chain connects TRBV5-4 to TRBJ2-5, with D possibly being TRBD2 (6 bases). V was shortened by 4 bases and J by 5 bases, with 21 bases between the two germline ends. CDR1 and CDR2 from the germline V gene are SGHNT and YYREEE (reference sequence). The CDR3 runs to 16 residues. The CDR3 protein is CASSHHGQRGGETQYF. The CDR3 region has the DNA TGTGCCAGCAGCCACCACGGGCAGAGGGGAGGCGAGACCCAGTACTTC.

This clone was recorded a few times. Here the CDR3 reads CASSPGGKRQFF. For the CDR3, the DNA is TGTGCCAGCAGCCCAGGGGGTAAGCGTCAGTTCTTC. The V gene is TRBV7-7, the J gene TRBJ2-1; 7 nucleotides agree with TRBD1. The V segment lost 5 bases and the J segment 13 bases; nucleotides outside the gene matches: 8. In germline, CDR1 is SSHAT, CDR2 FNYEAQ (reference sequence). The CDR3 has 12 amino acids. Using reference TRBV7-7 and TRBJ2-1 for the parts outside the CDR3, the full variable domain is GAGVSQSPRYKVTKRGQDVTLRCDPISSHATLYWYQQALGQGPEFLTYFNYEAQPDKSGLPSDRFSAERPEGSISTLTIQRTEQRDSAMYRCASSPGGKRQFFGPGTRLTVL.

The chain combines TRBV10-3 with TRBJ2-7; 8 nucleotides match TRBD1. Per the germline V gene, CDR1 is ENHRY and CDR2 is SYGVKD. V shed 7 bases, J shed 3 bases, and the junction held 5 bases outside the gene matches. The CDR3 loop spans 13 amino acids. The CDR3 reads CAINNDRGYEQYF. DNA for the CDR3: TGTGCCATCAACAACGACAGGGGCTACGAGCAGTACTTC.

This clone was observed a handful of times. One end of the junction is discordant with germline, which a read error may explain. V is TRBV11-2 and J is TRBJ2-3; D remains unclear. This CDR3 has 13 residues. The V gene's germline CDR1 is SGHAT and CDR2 FQNNGV. CDR3: CASSQEAMDTQYF. The CDR3, as DNA: TGCGCCAGCAGCCAAGAGGCGATGGATACGCAGTATTTT.